Listed below are T cell receptor beta chains from one sample, sequenced in a study of human thymus T cells. TCRdb's copy holds only in-frame clones and misses some; the assay was immunoSEQ multiplex PCR. The table shows about 46,000 clones, with around 93% occurring only once. The sequenced sample was blood. The receptors stem from a girl in the first two years of life with a congenital heart defect but otherwise immunologically healthy. The CDR3 runs from the conserved cysteine through the conserved F or W. A D gene is named only where the DNA matches it firmly. The listing skips clone size in some rows; elsewhere it reads once, few, many or a size class.

cdr3_nt: TGCAGCGTGGCACCGGGACAGGGTTTAGGCTACACCTTC
cdr3_aa: CSVAPGQGLGYTF
j_call: TRBJ1-2
clone_size: -
v_call: TRBV29-1
d_call: TRBD1

cdr3_nt: TGTGCCAGCAGCCGGAGCGGGAGCTCCTACAATGAGCAGTTCTTC
cdr3_aa: CASSRSGSSYNEQFF
j_call: TRBJ2-1
clone_size: -
v_call: TRBV21-1
d_call: -

cdr3_nt: TGTGCCAGCAGCTTAAAACCAAAAAACATTCAGTACTTC
cdr3_aa: CASSLKPKNIQYF
j_call: TRBJ2-4
clone_size: -
v_call: TRBV7-3
d_call: -

cdr3_nt: TGTGCCAGCAGCCCAGAGACAGGGAGGAACTATGGCTACACCTTC
cdr3_aa: CASSPETGRNYGYTF
j_call: TRBJ1-2
clone_size: -
v_call: TRBV9
d_call: TRBD1

cdr3_nt: TGTGCCAGCAGCGACCGGGCCTCGAGGGGGCTAGGGGGCTACACCTTC
cdr3_aa: CASSDRASRGLGGYTF
j_call: TRBJ1-2
clone_size: -
v_call: TRBV11-2
d_call: TRBD1

cdr3_nt: TGTGCCAGCAGTTTAGGACAGTCCACAGATACGCAGTATTTT
cdr3_aa: CASSLGQSTDTQYF
j_call: TRBJ2-3
clone_size: -
v_call: TRBV6-5
d_call: -

cdr3_nt: TGTGCCAGCAGTTCCCACAGGGGAATAGGTCAGCCCCAGCATTTT
cdr3_aa: CASSSHRGIGQPQHF
j_call: TRBJ1-5
clone_size: -
v_call: TRBV6-5
d_call: TRBD1

cdr3_nt: TGTGCCAGCAGCCCCACAGGGAGTTCCACTGAAGCTTTCTTT
cdr3_aa: CASSPTGSSTEAFF
j_call: TRBJ1-1
clone_size: few
v_call: TRBV25-1
d_call: -

cdr3_nt: TGTGCCAGCTCACCGGTCGCGAGTAGCGGGAGCTCTGGGGCCAACGTCCTGACTTTC
cdr3_aa: CASSPVASSGSSGANVLTF
j_call: TRBJ2-6
clone_size: once
v_call: TRBV18
d_call: TRBD2

cdr3_nt: TGTGCCAGCAGTGAAGCGGATATCTATGGCTACACCTTC
cdr3_aa: CASSEADIYGYTF
j_call: TRBJ1-2
clone_size: -
v_call: TRBV6-1
d_call: -

cdr3_nt: TGTGCCAGCACCTCACAGGGAGGGTATGGCTACACCTTC
cdr3_aa: CASTSQGGYGYTF
j_call: TRBJ1-2
clone_size: -
v_call: TRBV28
d_call: -

cdr3_nt: TGTGCCACCAGCCTATCCCTTAACACTGAAGCTTTCTTT
cdr3_aa: CATSLSLNTEAFF
j_call: TRBJ1-1
clone_size: once
v_call: TRBV15
d_call: -

cdr3_nt: TGTGCCAGCAGTTACTCGCAGGGTTTGGTCGAGCAGTACTTC
cdr3_aa: CASSYSQGLVEQYF
j_call: TRBJ2-7
clone_size: -
v_call: TRBV6-5
d_call: -

cdr3_nt: TGTGCCACCAGCAGAGATCTTACTAGCGGGAGAGGCACAGATACGCAGTATTTT
cdr3_aa: CATSRDLTSGRGTDTQYF
j_call: TRBJ2-3
clone_size: -
v_call: TRBV15
d_call: TRBD2

cdr3_nt: TGTGCCAGCTCACCGATTACAGGGGGCTACGAGCAGTACTTC
cdr3_aa: CASSPITGGYEQYF
j_call: TRBJ2-7
clone_size: -
v_call: TRBV18
d_call: TRBD1

cdr3_nt: TGTGCCAGCAGTGAAAGGAGTGGGCAGCCCCAGCATTTT
cdr3_aa: CASSERSGQPQHF
j_call: TRBJ1-5
clone_size: few
v_call: TRBV6-1
d_call: -

cdr3_nt: TGTGCCACCAGCAGAGCCCCCGGAACAGGGGAGGCCGGGGAGCTGTTTTTT
cdr3_aa: CATSRAPGTGEAGELFF
j_call: TRBJ2-2
clone_size: -
v_call: TRBV15
d_call: -

cdr3_nt: TGTGCCAGCAGCTTAAGAACAGGGGCCGCCTACGAGCAGTACTTC
cdr3_aa: CASSLRTGAAYEQYF
j_call: TRBJ2-7
clone_size: -
v_call: TRBV7-2
d_call: TRBD1

cdr3_nt: TGTGCCAGCAGCCAAGATCGTTTTGGAGGCGCAGATACGCAGTATTTT
cdr3_aa: CASSQDRFGGADTQYF
j_call: TRBJ2-3
clone_size: -
v_call: TRBV4-2
d_call: -

cdr3_nt: TGTGCCAGCAGCTTCGGGACTAGCGGGAGAGGTCAAGAGACCCAGTACTTC
cdr3_aa: CASSFGTSGRGQETQYF
j_call: TRBJ2-5
clone_size: -
v_call: TRBV11-1
d_call: TRBD2

cdr3_nt: TGTGCCAGCTCACTAAGGGCAGACACCGGGGAGCTGTTTTTT
cdr3_aa: CASSLRADTGELFF
j_call: TRBJ2-2
clone_size: -
v_call: TRBV18
d_call: -

cdr3_nt: TGTGCCAGCAGCACCCGGACGGGAAACACTGAAGCTTTCTTT
cdr3_aa: CASSTRTGNTEAFF
j_call: TRBJ1-1
clone_size: once
v_call: TRBV7-9
d_call: -

cdr3_nt: TGTGCCAGCAGTTTCCCAGGGGGCGCTTCTGGAAACACCATATATTTT
cdr3_aa: CASSFPGGASGNTIYF
j_call: TRBJ1-3
clone_size: -
v_call: TRBV28
d_call: TRBD1

cdr3_nt: TGCGCCAGCAGCTACGCCCGGGACAGGGGCTACGAGCAGTACTTC
cdr3_aa: CASSYARDRGYEQYF
j_call: TRBJ2-7
clone_size: -
v_call: TRBV4-3
d_call: TRBD1

cdr3_nt: TGTGCCAGTAGTAGGTGGACAGGAGGACAGCCCCAGCATTTT
cdr3_aa: CASSRWTGGQPQHF
j_call: TRBJ1-5
clone_size: few
v_call: TRBV19
d_call: TRBD1

cdr3_nt: TGCGCCAGCAGCCCCAGAGGTGGGCTAGCGGAAGAGACCCAGTACTTC
cdr3_aa: CASSPRGGLAEETQYF
j_call: TRBJ2-5
clone_size: once
v_call: TRBV5-1
d_call: TRBD2

cdr3_nt: TGTGCCACCAGCAGAGATGTAGGGGCTACCTACAATGAGCAGTTCTTC
cdr3_aa: CATSRDVGATYNEQFF
j_call: TRBJ2-1
clone_size: -
v_call: TRBV15
d_call: -

cdr3_nt: TGTGCCAGCTCACCACCACGCCAACCGAGTAGCGGGACCCAAGAGACCCAGTACTTC
cdr3_aa: CASSPPRQPSSGTQETQYF
j_call: TRBJ2-5
clone_size: -
v_call: TRBV18
d_call: TRBD2

cdr3_nt: TGTGCCAGCAGCCAAGATCGGGGGGACACTGAAGCTTTCTTT
cdr3_aa: CASSQDRGDTEAFF
j_call: TRBJ1-1
clone_size: few
v_call: TRBV4-2
d_call: -

cdr3_nt: TGTGCCAGCAGCCTGCCGGGCAGGAAGGATGAGCAGTTCTTC
cdr3_aa: CASSLPGRKDEQFF
j_call: TRBJ2-1
clone_size: once
v_call: TRBV7-6
d_call: -

cdr3_nt: TGTGCCAGCAGTTGGGGTAGCGGGAGGTCAGATACGCAGTATTTT
cdr3_aa: CASSWGSGRSDTQYF
j_call: TRBJ2-3
clone_size: once
v_call: TRBV6-6
d_call: TRBD2

cdr3_nt: TGTGCCAGCAGCCCCGGGACAGGGGTATACGAGCAGTACTTC
cdr3_aa: CASSPGTGVYEQYF
j_call: TRBJ2-7
clone_size: -
v_call: TRBV6-1
d_call: TRBD1

cdr3_nt: TGCGCCAGCAGCTTGAACCTAAGTCCCACCCAGGGAAAAGCTTTCTTT
cdr3_aa: CASSLNLSPTQGKAFF
j_call: TRBJ1-1
clone_size: -
v_call: TRBV5-1
d_call: -

cdr3_nt: TGTGCCATCAACCCGGGACTAGATCAAGAGACCCAGTACTTC
cdr3_aa: CAINPGLDQETQYF
j_call: TRBJ2-5
clone_size: -
v_call: TRBV10-3
d_call: TRBD2

cdr3_nt: TGTGCCAGCAGCCCCCGGGAGAAAGTAGGCGGGACTGAAGCTTTCTTT
cdr3_aa: CASSPREKVGGTEAFF
j_call: TRBJ1-1
clone_size: -
v_call: TRBV4-2
d_call: -

cdr3_nt: TGTGCCAGTAGTTCCGGGGCTAGCGGGACCTACGAGCAGTACTTC
cdr3_aa: CASSSGASGTYEQYF
j_call: TRBJ2-7
clone_size: -
v_call: TRBV19
d_call: TRBD2

cdr3_nt: TGTGCCGGGAGACTAGCGGGCAAAGAGACCCAGTACTTC
cdr3_aa: CAGRLAGKETQYF
j_call: TRBJ2-5
clone_size: once
v_call: TRBV6-1
d_call: TRBD2

cdr3_nt: TGTGCCAGCAGTTTCCCCAGGCCCCCCTACGAGCAGTACTTC
cdr3_aa: CASSFPRPPYEQYF
j_call: TRBJ2-7
clone_size: -
v_call: TRBV28
d_call: -

cdr3_nt: TGTGCCAGCAGTGAGATCTTAACCTACGAGCAGTACTTC
cdr3_aa: CASSEILTYEQYF
j_call: TRBJ2-7
clone_size: -
v_call: TRBV2
d_call: -

cdr3_nt: TGTGCCAGCAGCCGAGATGGACTAGCGGTTGTCTACGAGCAGTACTTC
cdr3_aa: CASSRDGLAVVYEQYF
j_call: TRBJ2-7
clone_size: -
v_call: TRBV5-4
d_call: TRBD2

cdr3_nt: TGTGCCAGCAGCTTCTACGGAAACTACGAGCAGTACTTC
cdr3_aa: CASSFYGNYEQYF
j_call: TRBJ2-7
clone_size: -
v_call: TRBV5-4
d_call: -

cdr3_nt: TGTGCCAGCTCACTAGCCCCGGAGACCCAGTACTTC
cdr3_aa: CASSLAPETQYF
j_call: TRBJ2-5
clone_size: -
v_call: TRBV6-6
d_call: -

cdr3_nt: TGTGCCAGCAGTGAAACGGGGGTGGGGGAGCTGTTTTTT
cdr3_aa: CASSETGVGELFF
j_call: TRBJ2-2
clone_size: -
v_call: TRBV6-1
d_call: -